These 15 T cell receptor beta chains originate from one sample sequenced in a study of blood T cell repertoires in COVID-19 (dated by TCRdb to 2019 to 2021). Libraries came from the immunoSEQ multiplex PCR assay. The clones in this table, taken by TCRdb from immuneACCESS, are in-frame only. Not every clone is retained; where verified, under half of the shortfall comes from an unresolved V gene, and the cause of the rest is unknown. Counted in this sample were over 150,000 clones; more than 80% of them appeared once. Roughly 12% of the sample goes to the ten largest clones. Material for sequencing was peripheral blood. The receptors shown here come from a woman older than 75 with COVID-19, enrolled during active disease.

This clone was seen a single time. The chain couples TRBV18 to TRBJ2-2; TRBD1 matches at 9 bases. This CDR3 spans 19 amino acids. Germline CDR1 reads KGHSH; CDR2 reads LQKENI. The junction had 13 bases not matched to a gene; V was cut back by 3 bases and J by 2 bases. CDR3 residues: CASSPRGQGTTRNTGELFF. The CDR3 bases are TGTGCCAGCTCACCTCGGGGACAGGGAACCACGCGAAACACCGGGGAGCTGTTTTTT.

The rearrangement joins TRBV7-9 to TRBJ1-4; TRBD1 matches at 8 bases. The trim removed 4 bases at V and 10 bases at J, leaving 5 bases unmatched. This CDR3 has 13 amino acids. Looked up from germline, CDR1 is SEHNR and CDR2 is FQNEAQ (reference sequence). The CDR3 loop is CASSSSDRAKLFF. As DNA, the CDR3 is TGTGCCAGCAGCTCATCGGACAGGGCAAAACTGTTTTTT.

The chain is built from TRBV28 and TRBJ1-1, with 10 bases that match TRBD1. In germline, CDR1 is MDHEN, CDR2 SYDVKM. CDR3 length: 13 amino acids. Trimming took 8 bases from V and 5 from J; bases not matched to a gene: 5. CDR3 sequence (DNA): TGTGCCAGCGTGACAGGGGGCTGGACTGAAGCTTTCTTT. It codes for CASVTGGWTEAFF.

This chain uses TRBV7-2 with TRBJ2-3; TRBD1 matches 9 bases. Germline loops: CDR1 SGHTA, CDR2 FQGNSA. The CDR3 runs 15 residues. The junction had 8 bases not matched to a gene; V was cut back by 4 bases and J by 6 bases. The DNA for the CDR3 is TGTGCCAGCAGCTCCACCCGGACAGGGGACGATACGCAGTATTTT. Its translation is CASSSTRTGDDTQYF.

The chain recombines TRBV5-1 with TRBJ1-1, with TRBD1 matching over 7 bases. CDR3 length: 14 residues. J was trimmed by 3 bases and V by 6 bases; bases with no gene match: 8. Per the germline V gene, CDR1 is SGHRS and CDR2 is YFSETQ. The CDR3 protein is CASTIRQGDTEAFF. The CDR3 nucleotides are TGCGCCAGCACCATTCGACAGGGTGACACTGAAGCTTTCTTT.

The chain recombines TRBV28 with TRBJ2-5; a weak D match, TRBD1 (6 bases). Germline CDR1 and CDR2: MDHEN and SYDVKM. Deletions cut 6 bases from V and 4 bases from J, with 12 bases between. The CDR3 runs 13 residues. The CDR3 loop reads CASSTGWSETQYF. The CDR3 DNA reads TGTGCCAGCAGCACAGGGTGGTCAGAGACCCAGTACTTC.

In this sample, this clone turned up once. The chain recombines TRBV11-3 with TRBJ2-5, with D unresolved. This CDR3 region has 15 residues. The germline V and J ends were trimmed by 5 bases and 3 bases, with 16 bases remaining between them. The germline gives CDR1 SGHNT, CDR2 YENEEA. The CDR3 here is CASSGYETHKETQYF. The CDR3 DNA reads as TGTGCCAGCAGCGGATATGAGACTCATAAAGAGACCCAGTACTTC.

The chain recombines TRBV4-2 with TRBJ1-2; D is ambiguous. Trimming left V 4 bases short and J 2 bases short, with 23 bases between. The V gene's germline CDR1 is LGHNA and CDR2 YNFKEQ. The CDR3 consists of 18 residues. The DNA of the CDR3 is TGTGCCAGCAGCCCCAATGGAGGGAATGGCAGGTTAAACTATGGCTACACCTTC. Encoded protein: CASSPNGGNGRLNYGYTF.

The CDR3 here is CASSESGTGTYGYTF. DNA of the CDR3: TGTGCCAGCAGTGAATCCGGGACAGGGACTTATGGCTACACCTTC. This chain joins TRBV2 and TRBJ1-2, with 9 bases identical to TRBD1. This CDR3 region has 15 residues. The V gene's germline CDR1 is SNHLY and CDR2 FYNNEI. V gave up 2 bases and J gave up 5 bases; unmatched junction bases: 6.

Here the CDR3 reads CASTITPGQRGERFINEQFF. DNA of the CDR3: TGTGCCAGCACAATCACCCCGGGACAGCGGGGGGAACGATTTATCAATGAGCAGTTCTTC. The chain links TRBV28 to TRBJ2-1; 9 bases are shared with TRBD2. V was pared by 7 bases and J by 6 bases, with 25 bases of the junction left unmatched. The CDR3 length is 20 residues. Germline CDR1 reads MDHEN; CDR2 reads SYDVKM.

This sequence joins TRBV5-4 and TRBJ2-3, with 9 bases matching TRBD2. The V gene's germline CDR1 is SGHNT and CDR2 YYREEE (reference sequence). V lost 4 bases, J lost 4 bases, and 4 bases stayed unmatched. CDR3 length: 14 amino acids. CDR3 bases: TGTGCCAGCAGCCCCCGGACTAGCGCAGATACGCAGTATTTT. This translates into CASSPRTSADTQYF. The full variable domain, with the rest looked up from reference TRBV5-4 and TRBJ2-3, is ETGVTQSPTHLIKTRGQQVTLRCSSQSGHNTVSWYQQALGQGPQFIFQYYREEENGRGNFPPRFSGLQFPNYSSELNVNALELDDSALYLCASSPRTSADTQYFGPGTRLTVL.

The chain is built from TRBV6-1 and TRBJ1-2; 7 positions agree with TRBD1. The CDR3 extends over 16 amino acids. V lost 2 bases and J lost 2; bases outside the gene matches: 8. Germline V CDR1 and CDR2: MNHNS, SASEGT. Here the CDR3 reads CASSERAGGTNYGYTF. Here the CDR3 DNA reads TGTGCCAGCAGTGAAAGGGCAGGGGGTACCAACTATGGCTACACCTTC.

This clone appeared a few times. This CDR3 is CASRRGGALDTQYF. The CDR3 region has the DNA TGTGCCAGCAGGCGGGGAGGGGCGCTTGATACGCAGTATTTT. This chain connects TRBV27 to TRBJ2-3; 7 nucleotides align to TRBD2. Per germline, CDR1 MNHEY and CDR2 SMNVEV (reference sequence). V shed 6 bases and J 6 bases; nucleotides not matched to a gene: 9. The CDR3 consists of 14 residues.

The chain carries TRBV3-1 (or the pseudogene TRBV3-2) and TRBJ2-7; 8 positions match TRBD1. Per the germline V gene, CDR1 is LGHDT and CDR2 is YNNKEL (reference sequence). V was clipped by 4 bases and J by 5 bases; unmatched bases: 7. This CDR3 contains 14 residues. CDR3 protein: CASSRRGRGHEQYF. The CDR3 nucleotides are TGTGCCAGCAGCCGCAGGGGGCGCGGACACGAGCAGTACTTC.

The CDR3 here is CASSQGVGYNSPLHF. For the CDR3, the DNA is TGTGCCAGCTCACAGGGGGTTGGCTATAATTCACCCCTCCACTTT. This chain links TRBV18 with TRBJ1-6; D might be TRBD1 (6 bases). Germline V gene sequence: CDR1 KGHSH, CDR2 LQKENI. The V and J ends lost 4 bases and 3 bases respectively, with 10 bases between them. This CDR3 contains 15 residues.